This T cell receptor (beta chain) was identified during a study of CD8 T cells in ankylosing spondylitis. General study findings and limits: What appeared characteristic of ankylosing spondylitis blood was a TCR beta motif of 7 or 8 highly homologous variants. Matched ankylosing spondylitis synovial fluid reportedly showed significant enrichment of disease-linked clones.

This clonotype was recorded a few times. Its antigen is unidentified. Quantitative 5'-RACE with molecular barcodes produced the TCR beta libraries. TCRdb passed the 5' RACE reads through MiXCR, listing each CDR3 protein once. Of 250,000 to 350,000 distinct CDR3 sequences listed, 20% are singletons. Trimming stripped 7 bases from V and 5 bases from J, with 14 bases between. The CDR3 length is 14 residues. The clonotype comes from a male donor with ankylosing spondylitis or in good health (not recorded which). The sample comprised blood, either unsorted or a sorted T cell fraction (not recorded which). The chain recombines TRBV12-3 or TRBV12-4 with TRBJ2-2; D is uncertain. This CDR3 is CASTENGVTGELFF. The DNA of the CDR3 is TGTGCCAGCACCGAAAATGGGGTAACCGGGGAGCTGTTTTTT.